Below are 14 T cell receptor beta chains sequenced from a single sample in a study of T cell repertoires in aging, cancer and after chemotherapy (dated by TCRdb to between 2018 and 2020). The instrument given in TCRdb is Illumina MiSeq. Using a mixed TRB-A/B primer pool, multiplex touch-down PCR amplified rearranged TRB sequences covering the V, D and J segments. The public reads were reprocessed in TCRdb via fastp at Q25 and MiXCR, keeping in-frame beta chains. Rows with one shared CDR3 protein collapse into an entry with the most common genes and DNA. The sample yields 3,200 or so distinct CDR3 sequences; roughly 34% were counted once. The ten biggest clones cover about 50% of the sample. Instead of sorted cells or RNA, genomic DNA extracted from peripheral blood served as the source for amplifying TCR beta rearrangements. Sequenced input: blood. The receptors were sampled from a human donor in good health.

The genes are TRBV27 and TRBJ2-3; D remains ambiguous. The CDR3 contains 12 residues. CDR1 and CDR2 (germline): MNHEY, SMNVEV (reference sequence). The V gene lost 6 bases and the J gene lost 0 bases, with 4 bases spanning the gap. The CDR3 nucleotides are TGTGCCAGCAGCCGTAGCACAGATACGCAGTATTTT. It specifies CASSRSTDTQYF.

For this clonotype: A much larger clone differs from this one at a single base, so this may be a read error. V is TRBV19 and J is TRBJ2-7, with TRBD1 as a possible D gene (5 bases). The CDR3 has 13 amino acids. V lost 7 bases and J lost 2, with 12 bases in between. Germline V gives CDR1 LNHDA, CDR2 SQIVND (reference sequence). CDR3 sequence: CASMLQGTYEQYF. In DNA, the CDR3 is TGTGCCAGTATGTTGCAGGGCACCTACGAGCAGTACTTC.

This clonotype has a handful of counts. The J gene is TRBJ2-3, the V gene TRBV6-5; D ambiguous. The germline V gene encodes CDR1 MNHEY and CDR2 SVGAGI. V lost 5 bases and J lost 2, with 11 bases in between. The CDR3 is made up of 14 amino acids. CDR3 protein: CASSDRLITDTQYF. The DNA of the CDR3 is TGTGCCAGCAGTGACCGGCTAATCACAGATACGCAGTATTTT.

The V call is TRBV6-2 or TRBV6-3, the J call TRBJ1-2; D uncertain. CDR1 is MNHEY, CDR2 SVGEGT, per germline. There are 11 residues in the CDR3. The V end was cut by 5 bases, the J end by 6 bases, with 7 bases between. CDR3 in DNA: TGTGCCAGCAGTGCCCTCCATGGCTACACCTTC. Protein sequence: CASSALHGYTF.

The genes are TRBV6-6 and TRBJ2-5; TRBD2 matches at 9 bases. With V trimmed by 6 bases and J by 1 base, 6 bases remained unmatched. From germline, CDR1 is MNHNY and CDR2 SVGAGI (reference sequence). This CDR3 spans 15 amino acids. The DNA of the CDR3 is TGTGCCAGCAGCATTAGCGGGGGAACCCAAGAGACCCAGTACTTC. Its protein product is CASSISGGTQETQYF.

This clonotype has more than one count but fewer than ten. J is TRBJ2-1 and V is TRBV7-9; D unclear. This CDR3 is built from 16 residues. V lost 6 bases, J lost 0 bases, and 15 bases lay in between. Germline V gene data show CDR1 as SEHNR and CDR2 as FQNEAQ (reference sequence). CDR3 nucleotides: TGTGCCAGCAGTTACACCAACCCGAGCTCCTACAATGAGCAGTTCTTC. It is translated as CASSYTNPSSYNEQFF.

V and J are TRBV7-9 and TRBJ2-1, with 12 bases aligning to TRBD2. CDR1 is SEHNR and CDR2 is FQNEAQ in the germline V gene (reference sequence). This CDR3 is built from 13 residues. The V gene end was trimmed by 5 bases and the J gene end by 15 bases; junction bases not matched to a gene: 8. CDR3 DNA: TGTGCCAGCAGCCCTCGACTAGCGGGGGATCGGTTCTTC. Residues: CASSPRLAGDRFF.

The CDR3 sequence is CSVTLNTGELFF. The CDR3 bases are TGCAGCGTTACCCTGAACACCGGGGAGCTGTTTTTT. V usage is TRBV29-1 and J usage is TRBJ2-2; D is uncertain. Germline V gene lookup returns CDR1 SQVTM and CDR2 ANQGSEA. V lost 5 bases and J lost 1, with 5 bases in between. CDR3 length: 12 residues.

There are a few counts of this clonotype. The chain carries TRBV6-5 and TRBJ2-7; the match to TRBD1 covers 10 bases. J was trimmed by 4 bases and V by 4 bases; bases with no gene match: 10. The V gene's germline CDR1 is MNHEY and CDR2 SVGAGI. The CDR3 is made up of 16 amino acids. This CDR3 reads CASSSTRQGAEYEQYF. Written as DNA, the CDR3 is TGTGCCAGCAGTTCGACTCGACAGGGGGCCGAATACGAGCAGTACTTC.

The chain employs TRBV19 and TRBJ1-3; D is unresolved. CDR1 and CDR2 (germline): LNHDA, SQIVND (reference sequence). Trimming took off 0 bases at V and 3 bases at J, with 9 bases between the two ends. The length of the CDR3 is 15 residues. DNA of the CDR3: TGTGCCAGTAGTATAGATCTGGGTGTTGGAAACACCATATATTTT. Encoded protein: CASSIDLGVGNTIYF.

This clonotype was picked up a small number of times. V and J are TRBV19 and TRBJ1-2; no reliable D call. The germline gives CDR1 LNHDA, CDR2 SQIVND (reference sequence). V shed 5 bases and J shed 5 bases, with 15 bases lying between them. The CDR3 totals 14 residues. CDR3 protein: CASSVTGQVYGYTF. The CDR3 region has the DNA TGTGCCAGTAGTGTTACCGGTCAGGTATATGGCTACACCTTC.

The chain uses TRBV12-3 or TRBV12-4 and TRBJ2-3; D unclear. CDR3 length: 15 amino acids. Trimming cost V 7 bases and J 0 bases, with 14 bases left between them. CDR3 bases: TGTGCCAGCAAAGCCCCGGGCCGTAGCACAGATACGCAGTATTTT. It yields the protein CASKAPGRSTDTQYF.

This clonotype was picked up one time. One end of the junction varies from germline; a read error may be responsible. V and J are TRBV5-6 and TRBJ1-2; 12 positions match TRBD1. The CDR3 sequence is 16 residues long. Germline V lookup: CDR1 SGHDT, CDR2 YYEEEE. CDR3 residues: CASSITGTGGDYGYTF. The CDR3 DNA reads TGTGCCAGCAGCATTACCGGGACAGGGGGCGACTATGGCTACACATTC.

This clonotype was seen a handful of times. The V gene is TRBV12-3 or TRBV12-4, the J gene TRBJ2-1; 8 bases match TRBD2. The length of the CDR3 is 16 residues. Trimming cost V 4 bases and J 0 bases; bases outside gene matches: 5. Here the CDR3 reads CASSSLAGSSYNEQFF. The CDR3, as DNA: TGTGCCAGCAGTTCCCTAGCGGGCAGCTCCTACAATGAGCAGTTCTTC.